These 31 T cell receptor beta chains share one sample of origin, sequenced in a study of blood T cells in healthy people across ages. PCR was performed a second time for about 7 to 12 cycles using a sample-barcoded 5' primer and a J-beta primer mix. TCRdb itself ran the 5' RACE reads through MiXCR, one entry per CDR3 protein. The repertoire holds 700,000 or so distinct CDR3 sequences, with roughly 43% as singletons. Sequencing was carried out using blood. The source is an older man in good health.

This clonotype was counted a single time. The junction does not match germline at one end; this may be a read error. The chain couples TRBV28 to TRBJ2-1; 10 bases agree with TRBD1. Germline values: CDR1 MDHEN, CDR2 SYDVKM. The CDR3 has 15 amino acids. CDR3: CAGSVTGTGVNEQFF. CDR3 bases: TGTGCCGGCAGTGTGACCGGGACAGGGGTTAATGAGCAGTTCTTC.

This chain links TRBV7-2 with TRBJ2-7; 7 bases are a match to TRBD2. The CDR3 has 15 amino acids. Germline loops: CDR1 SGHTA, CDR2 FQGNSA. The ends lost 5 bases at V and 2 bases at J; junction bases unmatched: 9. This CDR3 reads CASSEGTGLAYEQYF. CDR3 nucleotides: TGTGCCAGCAGCGAGGGAACCGGACTAGCCTACGAGCAGTACTTC.

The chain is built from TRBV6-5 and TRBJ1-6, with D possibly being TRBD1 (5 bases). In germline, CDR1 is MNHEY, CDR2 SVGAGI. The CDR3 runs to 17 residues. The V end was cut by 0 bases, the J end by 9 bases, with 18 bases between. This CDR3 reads CASSYSIRGKRGSPLHF. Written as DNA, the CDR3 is TGTGCCAGCAGTTACTCGATTAGGGGAAAAAGAGGTTCACCCCTCCACTTT.

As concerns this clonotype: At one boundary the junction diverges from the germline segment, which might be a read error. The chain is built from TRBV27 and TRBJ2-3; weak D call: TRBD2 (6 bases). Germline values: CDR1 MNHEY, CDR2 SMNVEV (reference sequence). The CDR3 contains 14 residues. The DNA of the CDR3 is TGTGTCAGCAGTTTACGGGAGTACACAGATACGCAGTATTTT. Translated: CVSSLREYTDTQYF.

DNA for the CDR3: TGTGCCAGCACGATACGACAGGGGGCTGAGCAGTTCTTC. Translating gives CASTIRQGAEQFF. The V call is TRBV2, the J call TRBJ2-1; TRBD1 matches 10 bases. Looked up from germline, CDR1 is SNHLY and CDR2 is FYNNEI. Trimming at V came to 7 bases and at J to 9 bases, leaving 6 bases not matched to a gene. The CDR3 loop spans 13 amino acids.

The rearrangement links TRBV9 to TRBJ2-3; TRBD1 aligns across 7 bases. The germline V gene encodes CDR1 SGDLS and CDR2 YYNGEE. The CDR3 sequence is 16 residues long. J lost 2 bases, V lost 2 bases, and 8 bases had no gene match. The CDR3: CASSVEQGQTTDTQYF. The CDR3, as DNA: TGTGCCAGCAGCGTCGAACAGGGACAGACCACAGATACGCAGTATTTT.

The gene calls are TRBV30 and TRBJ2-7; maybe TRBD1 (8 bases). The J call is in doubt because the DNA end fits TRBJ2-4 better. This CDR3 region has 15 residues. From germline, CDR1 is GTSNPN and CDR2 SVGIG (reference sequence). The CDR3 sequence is CAFVREGTGFNIQYF. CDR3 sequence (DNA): TGTGCCTTCGTAAGGGAGGGGACAGGATTTAACATTCAGTACTTC.

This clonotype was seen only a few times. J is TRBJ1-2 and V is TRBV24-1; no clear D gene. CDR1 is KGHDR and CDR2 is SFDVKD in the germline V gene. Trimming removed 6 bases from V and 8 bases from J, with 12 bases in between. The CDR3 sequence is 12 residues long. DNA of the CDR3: TGTGCCACCAGTACCATCCTGGGAGGCTACACCTTC. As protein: CATSTILGGYTF.

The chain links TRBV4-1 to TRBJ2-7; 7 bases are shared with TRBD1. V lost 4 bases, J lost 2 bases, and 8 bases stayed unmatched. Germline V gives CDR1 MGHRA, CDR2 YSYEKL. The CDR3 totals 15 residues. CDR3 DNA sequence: TGCGCCAGCAGCCTAACGACAGGGCAAACCTACGAGCAGTACTTC. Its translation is CASSLTTGQTYEQYF.

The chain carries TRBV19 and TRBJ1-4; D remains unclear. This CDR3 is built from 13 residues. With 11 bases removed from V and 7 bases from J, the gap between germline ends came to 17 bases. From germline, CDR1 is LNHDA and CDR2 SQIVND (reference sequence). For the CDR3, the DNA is TGTGCCGGAAAAGAGCCAGGCGTTGAAAAACTGTTTTTT. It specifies CAGKEPGVEKLFF. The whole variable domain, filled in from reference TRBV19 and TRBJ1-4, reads DGGITQSPKYLFRKEGQNVTLSCEQNLNHDAMYWYRQDPGQGLRLIYYSQIVNDFQKGDIAEGYSVSREKKESFPLTVTSAQKNPTAFYLCAGKEPGVEKLFFGSGTQLSVL.

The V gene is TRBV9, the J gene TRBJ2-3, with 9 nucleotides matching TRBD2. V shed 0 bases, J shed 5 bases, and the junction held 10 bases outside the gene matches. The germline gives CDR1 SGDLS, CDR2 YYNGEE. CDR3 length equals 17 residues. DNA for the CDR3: TGTGCCAGCAGCGTAGAACCGGTAGCGGGAGTTATAGATACGCAGTATTTT. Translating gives CASSVEPVAGVIDTQYF. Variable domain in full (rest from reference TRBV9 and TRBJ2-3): DSGVTQTPKHLITATGQRVTLRCSPRSGDLSVYWYQQSLDQGLQFLIQYYNGEERAKGNILERFSAQQFPDLHSELNLSSLELGDSALYFCASSVEPVAGVIDTQYFGPGTRLTVL.

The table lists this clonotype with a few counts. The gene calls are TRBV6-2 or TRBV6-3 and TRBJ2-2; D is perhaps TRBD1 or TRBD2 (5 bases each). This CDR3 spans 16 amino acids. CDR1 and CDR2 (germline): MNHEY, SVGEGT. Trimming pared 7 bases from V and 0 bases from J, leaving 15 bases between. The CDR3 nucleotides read TGTGCCAGCACCCTAACGGGACGTTCGAACACCGGGGAGCTGTTTTTT. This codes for CASTLTGRSNTGELFF.

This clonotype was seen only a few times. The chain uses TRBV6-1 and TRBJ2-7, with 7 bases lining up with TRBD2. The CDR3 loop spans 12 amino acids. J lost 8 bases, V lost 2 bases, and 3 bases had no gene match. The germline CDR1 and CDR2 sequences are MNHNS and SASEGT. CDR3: CASSELRGKQYF. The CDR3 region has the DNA TGTGCCAGCAGTGAATTGCGGGGGAAGCAGTACTTC.

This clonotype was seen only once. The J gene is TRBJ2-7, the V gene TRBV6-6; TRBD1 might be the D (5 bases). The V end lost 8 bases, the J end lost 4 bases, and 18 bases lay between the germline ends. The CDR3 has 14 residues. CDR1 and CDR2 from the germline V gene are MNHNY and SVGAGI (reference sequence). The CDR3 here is CASGPPGQIYEQYF. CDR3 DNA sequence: TGTGCCAGCGGTCCACCAGGACAAATTTACGAGCAGTACTTC.

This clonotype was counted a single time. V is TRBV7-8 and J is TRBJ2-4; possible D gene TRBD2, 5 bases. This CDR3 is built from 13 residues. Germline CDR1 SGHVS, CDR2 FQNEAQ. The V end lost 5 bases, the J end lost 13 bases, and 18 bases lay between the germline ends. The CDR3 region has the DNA TGTGCCAGCAGCCCAACTAGTTTCAATGAGCAGTACTTC. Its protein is CASSPTSFNEQYF.

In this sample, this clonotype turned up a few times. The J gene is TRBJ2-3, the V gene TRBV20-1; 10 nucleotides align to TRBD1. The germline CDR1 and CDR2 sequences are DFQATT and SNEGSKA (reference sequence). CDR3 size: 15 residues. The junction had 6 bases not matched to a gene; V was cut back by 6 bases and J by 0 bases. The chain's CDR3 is CSARDRGGSTDTQYF. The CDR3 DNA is TGCAGTGCCCGGGACAGGGGTGGAAGCACAGATACGCAGTATTTT.

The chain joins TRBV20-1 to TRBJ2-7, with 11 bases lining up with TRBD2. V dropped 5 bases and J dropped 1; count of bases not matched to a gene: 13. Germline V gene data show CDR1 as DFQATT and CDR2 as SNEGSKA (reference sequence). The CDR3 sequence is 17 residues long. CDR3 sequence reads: CSAGYAGTSGTSYEQYF. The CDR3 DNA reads TGCAGTGCTGGATACGCGGGGACTAGCGGTACTTCCTACGAGCAGTACTTC.

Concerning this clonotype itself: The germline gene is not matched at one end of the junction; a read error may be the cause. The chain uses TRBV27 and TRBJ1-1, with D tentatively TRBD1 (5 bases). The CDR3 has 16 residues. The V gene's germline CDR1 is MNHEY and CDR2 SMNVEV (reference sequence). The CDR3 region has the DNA TGTACCAGCAGTTTTAGGACCGGCGGGGGTCGGACTGAAGCTTTCTTT. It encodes CTSSFRTGGGRTEAFF.

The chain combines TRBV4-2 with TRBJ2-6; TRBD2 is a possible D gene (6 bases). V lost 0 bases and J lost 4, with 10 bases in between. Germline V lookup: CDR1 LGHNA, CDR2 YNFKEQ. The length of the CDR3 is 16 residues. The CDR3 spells CASSQERGYGANVLTF. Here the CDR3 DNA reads TGTGCCAGCAGCCAAGAACGGGGGTACGGGGCCAACGTCCTGACTTTC.

CDR3 sequence (DNA): TGTGCCAGCAGCTCGGAGGGGACTAGCGGGGGAAGAGGGTACAATGAGCAGTACTTC. Protein: CASSSEGTSGGRGYNEQYF. This chain connects TRBV7-2 to TRBJ2-7; 14 nucleotides align to TRBD2. Germline loops: CDR1 SGHTA, CDR2 FQGNSA. After removal of 4 bases from V and 7 bases from J, the junction contained 18 bases not matched to a gene. The CDR3 totals 19 residues.

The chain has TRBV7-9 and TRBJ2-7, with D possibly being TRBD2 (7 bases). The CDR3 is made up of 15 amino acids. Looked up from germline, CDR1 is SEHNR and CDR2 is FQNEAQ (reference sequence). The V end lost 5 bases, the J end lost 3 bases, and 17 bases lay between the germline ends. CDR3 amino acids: CASSLWGGNNYEQYF. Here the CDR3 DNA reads TGTGCCAGCAGCCTATGGGGGGGCAATAACTACGAGCAGTACTTC.

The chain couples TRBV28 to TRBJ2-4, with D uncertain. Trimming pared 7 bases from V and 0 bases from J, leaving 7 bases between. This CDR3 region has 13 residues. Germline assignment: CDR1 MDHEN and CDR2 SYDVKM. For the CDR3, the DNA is TGTGCCAGCAAGGCCTTAGCCAAAAACATTCAGTACTTC. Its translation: CASKALAKNIQYF.

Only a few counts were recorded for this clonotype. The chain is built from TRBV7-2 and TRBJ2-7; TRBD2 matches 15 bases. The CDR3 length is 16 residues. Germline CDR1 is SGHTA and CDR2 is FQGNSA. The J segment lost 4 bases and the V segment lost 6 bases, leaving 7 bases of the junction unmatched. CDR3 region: CASSLGLAGGIYEQYF. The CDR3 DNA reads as TGTGCCAGCAGTTTGGGACTAGCGGGAGGAATTTACGAGCAGTACTTC.

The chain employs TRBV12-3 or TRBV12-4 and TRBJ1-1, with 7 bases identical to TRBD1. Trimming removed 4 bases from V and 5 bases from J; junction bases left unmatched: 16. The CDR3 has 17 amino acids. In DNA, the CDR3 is TGTGCCAGCAGTTCCCTACGGGGCAGGGGGTCGAGTACTGAAGCTTTCTTT. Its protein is CASSSLRGRGSSTEAFF.

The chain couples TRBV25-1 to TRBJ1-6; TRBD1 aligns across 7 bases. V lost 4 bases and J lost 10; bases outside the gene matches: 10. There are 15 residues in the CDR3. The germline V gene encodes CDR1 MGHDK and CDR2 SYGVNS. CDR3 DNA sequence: TGTGCCAGCAGTGTAACCGGGACAGTGGCCTCACCCCTCCACTTT. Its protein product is CASSVTGTVASPLHF.

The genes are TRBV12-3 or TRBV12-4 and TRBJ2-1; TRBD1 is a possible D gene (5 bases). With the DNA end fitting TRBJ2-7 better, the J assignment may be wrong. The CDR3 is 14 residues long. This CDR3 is CASRQESPYNEQYF. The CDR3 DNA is TGTGCCAGCAGACAGGAAAGCCCCTACAATGAGCAGTACTTC.

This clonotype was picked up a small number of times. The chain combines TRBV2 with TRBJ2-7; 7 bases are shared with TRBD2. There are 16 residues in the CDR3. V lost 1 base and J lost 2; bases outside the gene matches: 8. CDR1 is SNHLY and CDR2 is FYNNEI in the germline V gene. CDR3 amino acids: CASSEDFTSAAYEQYF. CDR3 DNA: TGTGCCAGCAGTGAAGACTTTACTAGCGCAGCCTACGAGCAGTACTTC.

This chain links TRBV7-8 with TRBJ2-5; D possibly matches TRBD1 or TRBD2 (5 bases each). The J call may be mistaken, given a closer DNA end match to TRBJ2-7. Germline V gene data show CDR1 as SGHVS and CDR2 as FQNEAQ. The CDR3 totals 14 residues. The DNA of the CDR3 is TGTGCCAGCAGCTTAGCGGGGGTAGACTACGAGCAGTACTTC. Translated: CASSLAGVDYEQYF.

The CDR3 loop reads CASSLSIGETQHF. Written as DNA, the CDR3 is TGTGCCAGCAGCTTAAGTATAGGTGAGACCCAGCATTTT. The gene calls are TRBV5-4 and TRBJ1-5; D is uncertain. Germline lookup yields CDR1 SGHNT and CDR2 YYREEE (reference sequence). The V end lost 2 bases, the J end lost 11 bases, and 14 bases lay between the germline ends. There are 13 residues in the CDR3.

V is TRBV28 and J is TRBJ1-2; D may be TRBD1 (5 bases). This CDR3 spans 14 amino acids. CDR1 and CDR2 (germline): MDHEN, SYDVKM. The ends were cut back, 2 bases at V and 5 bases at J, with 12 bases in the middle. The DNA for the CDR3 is TGTGCCAGCAGTTTAAACGTAGGGACTTATGGCTACACCTTC. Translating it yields CASSLNVGTYGYTF.

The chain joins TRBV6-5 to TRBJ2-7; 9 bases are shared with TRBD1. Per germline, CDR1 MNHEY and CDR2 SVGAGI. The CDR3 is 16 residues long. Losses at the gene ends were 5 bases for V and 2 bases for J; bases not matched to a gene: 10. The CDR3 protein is CASSHFGTGSTYEQYF. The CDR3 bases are TGTGCCAGCAGTCACTTTGGGACAGGGTCGACCTACGAGCAGTACTTC.